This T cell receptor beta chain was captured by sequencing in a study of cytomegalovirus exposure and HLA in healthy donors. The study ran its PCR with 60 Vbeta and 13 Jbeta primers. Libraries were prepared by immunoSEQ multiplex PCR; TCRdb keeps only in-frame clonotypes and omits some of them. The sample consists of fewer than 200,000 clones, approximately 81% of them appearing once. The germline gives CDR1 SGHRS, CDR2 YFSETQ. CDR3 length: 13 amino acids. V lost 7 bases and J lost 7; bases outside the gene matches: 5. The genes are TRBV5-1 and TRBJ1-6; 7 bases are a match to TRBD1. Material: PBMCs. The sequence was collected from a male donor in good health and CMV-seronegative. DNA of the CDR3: TGCGCCAGCGCCGACAGGGAAAATTCACCCCTCCACTTT. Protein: CASADRENSPLHF.